This passage covers 32 T cell receptor beta chains from one sample sequenced in a study of identical twins (TCRdb year 2016). The library was produced with 5' RACE. Sequencing was performed on an Illumina HiSeq 2000. In-frame beta chains were kept once TCRdb had trimmed the public reads at Q25 with fastp and called clones with MiXCR. Entries that share a CDR3 protein sequence are merged under the most common genes and DNA. This sample gives over 550,000 distinct CDR3 sequences in total; roughly 7.1% of them show up just once. The top ten hold 1.6% of the sample. A further study also used this sample, focusing on yellow fever vaccine responses in identical twins.

Sample: PBMCs. The receptor set was obtained from a woman in her late teens or twenties in good health.

In this sample, this clonotype turned up many times. The chain carries TRBV12-3 or TRBV12-4 and TRBJ2-4; D possibly corresponds to TRBD1 (6 bases). Trimming cost V 6 bases and J 0 bases, with 18 bases left between them. This CDR3 contains 17 residues. The CDR3 is CASSQNRATLAKNIQYF. In nucleotides, the CDR3 is TGTGCCAGCAGCCAAAACAGGGCAACACTAGCCAAAAACATTCAGTACTTC.

In this sample, this clonotype turned up many times. Compared with germline, one end of the junction differs, possibly owing to a read error. V gene TRBV7-2 combines with J gene TRBJ2-1; no clear D gene. CDR1 SGHTA and CDR2 FQGNSA come from the germline V gene. The CDR3 consists of 15 residues. CDR3 bases: TGCGCCAGCAGCCTCGGACCTTCATCCTACAATGAGCAGTTCTTC. This sequence encodes CASSLGPSSYNEQFF.

V gene TRBV7-8 combines with J gene TRBJ2-5; D call uncertain. Germline V lookup: CDR1 SGHVS, CDR2 FQNEAQ. This CDR3 has 16 amino acids. Trimming took off 1 base at V and 0 bases at J, with 12 bases between the two ends. The CDR3 DNA sequence: TGTGCCAGCAGCTTAGTTCATCTCACGGACCAAGAGACCCAGTACTTC. It is translated as CASSLVHLTDQETQYF.

This clonotype was detected ten times or more. The chain has TRBV20-1 and TRBJ2-1, with D possibly being TRBD2 (6 bases). The germline CDR1 and CDR2 sequences are DFQATT and SNEGSKA (reference sequence). The CDR3 length is 12 residues. Trimming shortened V by 6 bases and J by 6 bases, and 12 bases separated the two germline ends. CDR3 in amino acids: CSAGGTGNEQFF. CDR3 sequence (DNA): TGCAGTGCGGGGGGAACAGGCAATGAGCAGTTCTTC.

The rearrangement links TRBV7-9 to TRBJ2-7, with unresolved D. The germline V gene has CDR1 SEHNR and CDR2 FQNEAQ (reference sequence). V lost 5 bases to trimming and J lost 2 bases, with 7 bases between them. The CDR3 is 12 residues long. As DNA, the CDR3 is TGTGCCAGCAGCCCGCTTACCTACGAGCAGTACTTC. This gives the protein CASSPLTYEQYF. Looking up the rest from reference TRBV7-9 and TRBJ2-7 gives the full variable domain: DTGVSQNPRHKITKRGQNVTFRCDPISEHNRLYWYRQTLGQGPEFLTYFQNEAQLEKSRLLSDRFSAERPKGSFSTLEIQRTEQGDSAMYLCASSPLTYEQYFGPGTRLTVT.

This clonotype was detected only a few times. This chain links TRBV6-5 with TRBJ1-2; D gene unclear. Germline CDR1 MNHEY, CDR2 SVGAGI. Trimming took off 2 bases at V and 1 base at J, with 8 bases between the two ends. The CDR3 length is 14 residues. CDR3 coding DNA: TGTGCCAGCAGTTACGGTCCAATTAACTATGGCTACACCTTC. As protein: CASSYGPINYGYTF.

The rearrangement links TRBV15 to TRBJ2-5; the D gene is possibly TRBD2 (6 bases). The V end lost 3 bases, the J end lost 5 bases, and 16 bases lay between the germline ends. Per the germline V gene, CDR1 is LNHNV and CDR2 is YYDKDF (reference sequence). The length of the CDR3 is 15 residues. The CDR3 DNA follows: TGTGCCACCAGCAGGGCGGGGTCTGCCAGGGAGACCCAGTACTTC. Encoded protein: CATSRAGSARETQYF.

This clonotype was observed many times. CDR3 in amino acids: CASRGRDTRTDTQYF. For the CDR3, the DNA is TGTGCCAGCAGGGGACGGGACACCCGCACAGATACGCAGTATTTT. The genes are TRBV3-1 and TRBJ2-3; possible D gene TRBD1, 6 bases. Germline-derived CDR1 and CDR2 are LGHDT and YNNKEL (reference sequence). The CDR3 has 15 amino acids. V was clipped by 6 bases and J by 1 base, with 14 bases between them.

This clonotype has a count of ten or more. The CDR3 region is CSVSTGLSRYGYTF. In nucleotides, the CDR3 is TGCAGTGTTAGCACAGGGTTATCTCGGTATGGCTACACCTTC. This sequence joins TRBV20-1 and TRBJ1-2; the D gene is possibly TRBD1 (6 bases). Trimming pared 7 bases from V and 5 bases from J, leaving 20 bases between. CDR3 length: 14 residues. The germline V gene encodes CDR1 DFQATT and CDR2 SNEGSKA (reference sequence).

The genes are TRBV4-2 and TRBJ2-1; TRBD2 matches at 14 bases. Germline-derived CDR1 and CDR2 are LGHNA and YNFKEQ. CDR3 length: 15 amino acids. The trim removed 0 bases at V and 10 bases at J, leaving 2 bases unmatched. The DNA of the CDR3 is TGTGCCAGCAGCCAAGAAGGACTAGCGGGGGGCGAGCAGTTCTTC. This gives the protein CASSQEGLAGGEQFF.

This clonotype came up a few times. The CDR3 nucleotides read TGTGCCACCAGTGATTTTGGGAGAAATCTAAATGAGCAGTTCTTC. Translation gives CATSDFGRNLNEQFF. The chain has TRBV24-1 and TRBJ2-1; a weak D match, TRBD2 (5 bases). V gave up 1 base and J gave up 7 bases, with 13 bases separating them. Germline V CDR1 and CDR2: KGHDR, SFDVKD. The CDR3 is 15 amino acids.

Only a few counts were recorded for this clonotype. The CDR3 DNA reads TGCAGCGCGGGACAGGTGGAGGTTCACGAGCAGTACTTC. It is translated as CSAGQVEVHEQYF. The chain couples TRBV29-1 to TRBJ2-7; 8 bases are shared with TRBD1. The V and J ends lost 7 bases and 5 bases, in that order; junction bases with no gene match: 10. CDR1 is SQVTM and CDR2 is ANQGSEA in the germline V gene. There are 13 residues in the CDR3.

This chain connects TRBV20-1 to TRBJ2-1, with 8 bases matching TRBD2. CDR3 length: 15 amino acids. Germline-derived CDR1 and CDR2 are DFQATT and SNEGSKA (reference sequence). J was trimmed by 7 bases and V by 7 bases; bases with no gene match: 15. The CDR3: CSGPFNGGARNEQFF. CDR3 in DNA: TGCAGTGGACCCTTTAACGGGGGGGCAAGAAATGAGCAGTTCTTC.

The chain is built from TRBV6-1 and TRBJ2-7; 9 nucleotides match TRBD2. The V segment lost 3 bases and the J segment 3 bases; nucleotides outside the gene matches: 6. The CDR3 extends over 15 amino acids. Germline CDR1 is MNHNS and CDR2 is SASEGT. The CDR3, as DNA: TGTGCCAGCAGTGATCGTCCTAGCGGGATCTACGAGCAGTACTTC. As protein: CASSDRPSGIYEQYF.

The V call is TRBV6-5, the J call TRBJ2-5; TRBD1 agrees at 8 bases. This CDR3 spans 14 amino acids. The germline V gene encodes CDR1 MNHEY and CDR2 SVGAGI. With V trimmed by 4 bases and J by 4 bases, 5 bases remained unmatched. The CDR3 nucleotides are TGTGCCAGCAGTTCATTCCAGGGGGCAGAGACCCAGTACTTC. Encoded protein: CASSSFQGAETQYF.

In nucleotides, the CDR3 is TGTGCCATCAGTGAGGCCGGCAGCACGAATGAGCAGTTCTTC. Translation: CAISEAGSTNEQFF. The V call is TRBV10-3, the J call TRBJ2-1; D call uncertain. Per the germline V gene, CDR1 is ENHRY and CDR2 is SYGVKD. Trimming cost V 2 bases and J 7 bases, with 12 bases left between them. This CDR3 contains 14 residues.

Only a few counts were recorded for this clonotype. The V and J genes are TRBV5-1 and TRBJ2-6; perhaps TRBD1 as D (5 bases). The CDR3 covers 17 residues. Trimming removed 2 bases at V and 0 bases at J, with 12 bases between. In germline, CDR1 is SGHRS, CDR2 YFSETQ. CDR3 protein: CASSFDSFISGANVLTF. For the CDR3, the DNA is TGCGCCAGCAGCTTTGACAGTTTTATCTCTGGGGCCAACGTCCTGACTTTC.

This clonotype was recorded at least ten times. The chain is built from TRBV20-1 and TRBJ1-3; D unresolved. Per germline, CDR1 DFQATT and CDR2 SNEGSKA (reference sequence). The germline V and J ends were trimmed by 3 bases and 3 bases, with 15 bases remaining between them. The CDR3 has 15 amino acids. CDR3 sequence: CSARVPGLGGNTIYF. The CDR3 region has the DNA TGCAGTGCTAGGGTCCCGGGCCTAGGTGGAAACACCATATATTTT.

This clonotype has a handful of counts. V and J are TRBV7-2 and TRBJ2-3, with D possibly matching TRBD2 (5 bases). The CDR3 is 14 residues long. Trimming cost V 6 bases and J 1 base, with 11 bases left between them. CDR1 SGHTA and CDR2 FQGNSA come from the germline V gene. The CDR3 sequence is CASRDPGGTDTQYF. DNA of the CDR3: TGTGCCAGCAGGGACCCCGGGGGCACAGATACGCAGTATTTT.

This clonotype showed up just a few times. The chain employs TRBV13 and TRBJ2-1, with D hard to call. The V end lost 3 bases, the J end lost 7 bases, and 7 bases lay between the germline ends. CDR3 length: 12 amino acids. Germline CDR1 is PRHDT and CDR2 is FYEKMQ (reference sequence). CDR3 nucleotides: TGTGCCAGCAGCTTCTGGCCGAATGAGCAGTTCTTC. This translates into CASSFWPNEQFF. The full variable domain, rest sourced from reference TRBV13 and TRBJ2-1, is AAGVIQSPRHLIKEKRETATLKCYPIPRHDTVYWYQQGPGQDPQFLISFYEKMQSDKGSIPDRFSAQQFSDYHSELNMSSLELGDSALYFCASSFWPNEQFFGPGTRLTVL.

The chain employs TRBV20-1 and TRBJ2-3, with D possibly being TRBD1 or TRBD2 (6 bases each). CDR3 length: 14 residues. The V end lost 1 base, the J end lost 7 bases, and 15 bases lay between the germline ends. Germline V gives CDR1 DFQATT, CDR2 SNEGSKA (reference sequence). The CDR3 coding sequence is TGCAGTGCTAGAGTTTCGGGGGCGGTGAATACGCAGTATTTT. Protein product: CSARVSGAVNTQYF.

CDR3 amino acids: CATRDRGLSGANVLTF. The DNA for the CDR3 is TGTGCCACTAGGGACAGGGGTCTCTCTGGGGCCAACGTCCTGACTTTC. The gene calls are TRBV6-1 and TRBJ2-6; 10 bases align to TRBD1. The ends lost 10 bases at V and 0 bases at J; junction bases unmatched: 6. There are 16 residues in the CDR3. Germline loops: CDR1 MNHNS, CDR2 SASEGT.

The V gene is TRBV28, the J gene TRBJ2-3; 7 bases fit TRBD1. Trimming removed 3 bases from V and 0 bases from J; junction bases left unmatched: 9. The CDR3 is 17 amino acids. CDR1 and CDR2 (germline): MDHEN, SYDVKM. Here the CDR3 DNA reads TGTGCCAGCAGTTTCCCGGGACAGAAGACTAGCACAGATACGCAGTATTTT. It is translated as CASSFPGQKTSTDTQYF.

This clonotype showed up many times. This rearrangement joins TRBV12-3 or TRBV12-4 to TRBJ1-6, with TRBD1 matching over 10 bases. The J segment lost 9 bases and the V segment lost 4 bases, leaving 3 bases of the junction unmatched. The CDR3 length is 14 residues. The CDR3 region is CASSSDRGLSPLHF. The CDR3 coding sequence is TGTGCCAGCAGTTCCGACAGGGGGCTTTCACCCCTCCACTTT.

Ten or more counts support this clonotype. The gene calls are TRBV5-1 and TRBJ2-7; D is unresolved. The V end lost 4 bases, the J end lost 5 bases, and 13 bases lay between the germline ends. This CDR3 is 13 amino acids long. Per the germline V gene, CDR1 is SGHRS and CDR2 is YFSETQ. The CDR3 DNA is TGCGCCAGCAGCCTGGCCCCAGGAAACGAGCAGTACTTC. The encoded protein is CASSLAPGNEQYF.

This clonotype was seen only a few times. A much larger clone is a single base away; this may be a read error. The J gene is TRBJ2-7, the V gene TRBV11-2; TRBD1 might be the D (6 bases). Germline V gene lookup returns CDR1 SGHAT and CDR2 FQNNGV. V lost 5 bases and J lost 3, with 8 bases in between. The CDR3 has 12 residues. In nucleotides, the CDR3 is TGTGCCAGCAGCCGGGACATCTACGAGCAGTACGTC. Residues: CASSRDIYEQYV.

This clonotype was recorded many times. The chain combines TRBV10-3 with TRBJ2-3; TRBD2 matches 9 bases. Trimming removed 3 bases from V and 3 bases from J; junction bases left unmatched: 16. The CDR3 runs 19 residues. The germline V gene encodes CDR1 ENHRY and CDR2 SYGVKD. In nucleotides, the CDR3 is TGTGCCATCAGTGAATCCCGTAGCGGGGGCTCCACGATTACAGATACGCAGTATTTT. Its translation is CAISESRSGGSTITDTQYF.

This clonotype was observed many times. The chain couples TRBV12-3 or TRBV12-4 to TRBJ2-3, with 7 bases that match TRBD2. The CDR3 has 14 amino acids. The trim removed 10 bases at V and 5 bases at J, leaving 12 bases unmatched. CDR3 sequence: CATGVAGVGDTQYF. The DNA for the CDR3 is TGTGCCACCGGGGTGGCGGGAGTCGGAGATACGCAGTATTTT.

The V call is TRBV29-1, the J call TRBJ1-1; 10 nucleotides line up with TRBD1. The V segment lost 5 bases and the J segment 1 base; nucleotides outside the gene matches: 4. The CDR3 runs 14 residues. The V gene's germline CDR1 is SQVTM and CDR2 ANQGSEA. The CDR3: CSVNRDRGNTEAFF. CDR3 in DNA: TGCAGCGTTAACCGGGACAGGGGGAACACTGAAGCTTTCTTT.

There are many counts of this clonotype. This chain joins TRBV29-1 and TRBJ2-7; D unresolved. V shed 0 bases and J shed 7 bases, with 7 bases lying between them. The CDR3 sequence is 11 residues long. The germline gives CDR1 SQVTM, CDR2 ANQGSEA. The CDR3: CSVEDFMEQYF. The CDR3 nucleotides are TGCAGCGTTGAAGATTTTATGGAGCAGTACTTC.

This clonotype was picked up many times. The chain recombines TRBV5-1 with TRBJ2-1; TRBD2 agrees at 8 bases. The CDR3 loop spans 17 amino acids. V shed 0 bases, J shed 1 base, and the junction held 6 bases outside the gene matches. Looked up from germline, CDR1 is SGHRS and CDR2 is YFSETQ. The CDR3 region is CASSLGRLATSYNEQFF. The CDR3 DNA reads as TGCGCCAGCAGCTTGGGTCGACTAGCGACGTCCTACAATGAGCAGTTCTTC.

A few counts support this clonotype. The chain combines TRBV5-1 with TRBJ2-4; 8 bases are shared with TRBD2. The CDR3 contains 15 residues. The V gene's germline CDR1 is SGHRS and CDR2 YFSETQ. Trimming removed 2 bases from V and 7 bases from J; junction bases left unmatched: 8. The CDR3 here is CASSFAGGQSNIQYF. CDR3 DNA: TGCGCCAGCAGCTTCGCGGGGGGCCAGAGTAACATTCAGTACTTC.